Given below is one T cell receptor beta chain in context. Its target is unknown. Repertoires were generated with immunoSEQ multiplex PCR, while TCRdb's copy carries only in-frame clones and drops some. The table lists approximately 150,000 clones, almost 90% of them singletons, with 1.5% to 2% in the top ten. The data stem from a study of T cell responses to AZD1222 COVID-19 vaccine. Findings and caveats of the study: Clonal diversity may have been underestimated, and the donors were mostly white British, with more females than males. After the peak T cell response, and only then, were repertoires sampled.

This CDR3 is 14 amino acids long. Per germline, CDR1 SGDLS and CDR2 YYNGEE. V trimming: 7 bases; J trimming: 4 bases; junction bases outside the gene matches: 9. The chain combines TRBV9 with TRBJ2-5; 8 bases align to TRBD2. This receptor was taken from an adult who received the AZD1222 COVID-19 vaccine. The source material was peripheral blood, sampled 28 days after the second AZD1222 dose. The CDR3 here is CASSRGGGLETQYF. CDR3 nucleotides: TGTGCCAGCTCCCGCGGCGGGGGGTTAGAGACCCAGTACTTC.